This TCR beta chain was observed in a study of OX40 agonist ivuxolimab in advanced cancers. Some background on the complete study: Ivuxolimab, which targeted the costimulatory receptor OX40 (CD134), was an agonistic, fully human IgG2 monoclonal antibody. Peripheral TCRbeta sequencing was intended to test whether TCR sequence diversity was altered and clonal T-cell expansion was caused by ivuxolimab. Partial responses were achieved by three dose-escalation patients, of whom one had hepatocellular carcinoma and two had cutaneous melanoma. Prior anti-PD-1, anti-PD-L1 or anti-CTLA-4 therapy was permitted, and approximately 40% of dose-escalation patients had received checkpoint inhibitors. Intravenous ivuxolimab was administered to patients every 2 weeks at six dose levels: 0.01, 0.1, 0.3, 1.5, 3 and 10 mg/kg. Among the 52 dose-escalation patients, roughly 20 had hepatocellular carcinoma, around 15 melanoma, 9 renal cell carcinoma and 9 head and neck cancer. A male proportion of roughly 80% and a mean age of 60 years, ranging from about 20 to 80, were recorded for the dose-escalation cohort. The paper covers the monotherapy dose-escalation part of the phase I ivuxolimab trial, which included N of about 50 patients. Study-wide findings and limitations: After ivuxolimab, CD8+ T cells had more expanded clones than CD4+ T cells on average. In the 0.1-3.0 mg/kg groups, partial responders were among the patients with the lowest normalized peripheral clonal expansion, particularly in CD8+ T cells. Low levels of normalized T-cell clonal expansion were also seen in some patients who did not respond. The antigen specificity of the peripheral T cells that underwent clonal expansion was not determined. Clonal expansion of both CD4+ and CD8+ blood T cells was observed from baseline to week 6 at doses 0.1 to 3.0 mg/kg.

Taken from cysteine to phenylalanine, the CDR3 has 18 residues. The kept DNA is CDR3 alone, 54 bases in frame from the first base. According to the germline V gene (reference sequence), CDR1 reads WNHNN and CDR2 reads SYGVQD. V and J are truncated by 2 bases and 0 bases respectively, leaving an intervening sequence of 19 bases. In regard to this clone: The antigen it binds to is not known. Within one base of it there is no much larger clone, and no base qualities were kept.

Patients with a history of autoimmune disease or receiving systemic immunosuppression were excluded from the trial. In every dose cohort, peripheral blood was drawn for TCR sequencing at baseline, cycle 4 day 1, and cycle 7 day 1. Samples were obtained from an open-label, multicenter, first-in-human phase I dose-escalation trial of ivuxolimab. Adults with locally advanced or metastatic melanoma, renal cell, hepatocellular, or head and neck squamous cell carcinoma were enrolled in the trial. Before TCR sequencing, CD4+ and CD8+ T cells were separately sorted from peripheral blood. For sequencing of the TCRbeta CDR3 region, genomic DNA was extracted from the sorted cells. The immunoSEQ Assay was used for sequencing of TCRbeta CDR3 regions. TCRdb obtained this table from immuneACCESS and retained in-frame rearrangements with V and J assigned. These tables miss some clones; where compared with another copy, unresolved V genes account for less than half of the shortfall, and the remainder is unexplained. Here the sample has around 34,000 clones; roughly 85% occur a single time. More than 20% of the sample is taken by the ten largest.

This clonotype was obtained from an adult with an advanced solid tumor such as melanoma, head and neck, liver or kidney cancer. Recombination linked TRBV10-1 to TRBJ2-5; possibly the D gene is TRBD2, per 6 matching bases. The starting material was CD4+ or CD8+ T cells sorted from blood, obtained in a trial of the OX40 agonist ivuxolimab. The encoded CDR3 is CASSETKTILANQETQYF. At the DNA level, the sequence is TGCGCCAGCAGTGAGACCAAAACAATACTAGCTAACCAAGAGACCCAGTACTTC.